Following are 22 T cell receptor beta chains from one sample sequenced in a study of beta chain features in type 1 diabetes. Since all of the isolated RNA was reverse transcribed, expressed TCRB transcripts were what got sequenced. Profiled with immunoSEQ multiplex PCR; TCRdb holds only in-frame clones, not every one. The sample lists 450,000 or so clones, roughly 11% occurring once. The sequencing sample was made of naive CD4+ T cells from blood. These receptors came from a woman aged 18-29 years in good health.

The rearrangement uses TRBV9 and TRBJ1-5; 9 nucleotides line up with TRBD1. The CDR3 has 15 residues. Germline V gene sequence: CDR1 SGDLS, CDR2 YYNGEE. V shed 3 bases and J 2 bases; nucleotides not matched to a gene: 3. The CDR3 DNA sequence: TGTGCCAGCAGCGCGGGACAGGGTCGCAATCAGCCCCAGCATTTT. It translates to CASSAGQGRNQPQHF.

V is TRBV4-1 and J is TRBJ2-1; 9 bases agree with TRBD2. This CDR3 spans 15 amino acids. Per germline, CDR1 MGHRA and CDR2 YSYEKL. V lost 2 bases and J lost 5; bases outside the gene matches: 4. Written as DNA, the CDR3 is TGCGCCAGCAGCCAAATAAGCGGGGGGAACAATGAGCAGTTCTTC. Its translation: CASSQISGGNNEQFF.

In its sample, this clone was seen a few times. This rearrangement joins TRBV6-5 to TRBJ1-2; D remains ambiguous. CDR1 MNHEY and CDR2 SVGAGI come from the germline V gene. This CDR3 region has 13 residues. V gave up 2 bases and J gave up 8 bases, with 12 bases separating them. The CDR3 DNA follows: TGTGCCAGCAGTTACAAGGGAATTAACGGCTACACCTTC. Residues: CASSYKGINGYTF.

This sequence joins TRBV11-3 and TRBJ2-2; D may match TRBD1 or TRBD2 (5 bases each). Per the germline V gene, CDR1 is SGHNT and CDR2 is YENEEA. V lost 1 base and J lost 6, with 9 bases in between. The CDR3 consists of 14 residues. The CDR3 region has the DNA TGTGCCAGCAGCTTAGGTCGGGGCGCCGGGGAGCTGTTTTTT. This gives the protein CASSLGRGAGELFF. The full variable domain, in which reference TRBV11-3 and TRBJ2-2 provide the parts outside the CDR3, is EAGVVQSPRYKIIEKKQPVAFWCNPISGHNTLYWYLQNLGQGPELLIRYENEEAVDDSQLPKDRFSAERLKGVDSTLKIQPAELGDSAVYLCASSLGRGAGELFFGEGSRLTVL.

This clone was detected a few times. The chain couples TRBV5-4 to TRBJ2-3, with 7 nucleotides matching TRBD2. There are 13 residues in the CDR3. The ends lost 2 bases at V and 4 bases at J; junction bases unmatched: 1. Germline CDR1 reads SGHNT; CDR2 reads YYREEE (reference sequence). CDR3 DNA sequence: TGTGCCAGCAGCTTCCGGGGGGCAGATACGCAGTATTTT. This sequence encodes CASSFRGADTQYF. The full variable domain, rest sourced from reference TRBV5-4 and TRBJ2-3, is ETGVTQSPTHLIKTRGQQVTLRCSSQSGHNTVSWYQQALGQGPQFIFQYYREEENGRGNFPPRFSGLQFPNYSSELNVNALELDDSALYLCASSFRGADTQYFGPGTRLTVL.

This clone occurred a few times. The genes are TRBV18 and TRBJ1-1; possibly TRBD1 for D (6 bases). Per germline, CDR1 KGHSH and CDR2 LQKENI. With 6 bases removed from V and 5 bases from J, the gap between germline ends came to 19 bases. The CDR3 has 15 amino acids. CDR3 sequence: CASSRTAVQGTEAFF. DNA of the CDR3: TGTGCCAGCTCTCGAACCGCCGTCCAGGGGACTGAAGCTTTCTTT.

In this sample, this clone turned up many times. The V gene is TRBV14, the J gene TRBJ2-1, with TRBD1 matching over 8 bases. The CDR3 loop spans 15 amino acids. V gave up 4 bases and J gave up 16 bases; unmatched junction bases: 18. The germline V gene encodes CDR1 SGHDN and CDR2 FVKESK. CDR3 protein: CASSPTSYYGTGHFF. CDR3 nucleotide sequence: TGTGCCAGCAGCCCAACAAGCTATTATGGGACAGGACATTTCTTC.

This clone appeared a few times. The chain links TRBV30 to TRBJ1-4, with 7 bases that match TRBD1. V lost 4 bases to trimming and J lost 8 bases; unmatched junction nucleotides: 10. In germline, CDR1 is GTSNPN, CDR2 SVGIG (reference sequence). The CDR3 covers 14 residues. CDR3 nucleotide sequence: TGTGCCTGGACACAGGGGAGGGGCTACGAAAAACTGTTTTTT. Translation: CAWTQGRGYEKLFF. Full variable domain (missing parts from reference TRBV30 and TRBJ1-4): SQTIHQWPATLVQPVGSPLSLECTVEGTSNPNLYWYRQAAGRGLQLLFYSVGIGQISSEVPQNLSASRPQDRQFILSSKKLLLSDSGFYLCAWTQGRGYEKLFFGSGTQLSVL.

In this sample, this clone turned up a few times. Other DNA variants within this sample encode the same CDR3. The chain couples TRBV5-1 to TRBJ2-7; D remains unclear. The CDR3 spans 12 residues. Trimming pared 4 bases from V and 3 bases from J, leaving 8 bases between. Germline V CDR1 and CDR2: SGHRS, YFSETQ. The CDR3 loop is CASSLDGYEQYF. As DNA, the CDR3 is TGCGCCAGCAGCCTGGACGGCTACGAGCAGTACTTC.

This clone was seen more than once but under ten times. V usage is TRBV9 and J usage is TRBJ2-5; D perhaps matches TRBD2 (6 bases). The ends were cut back, 7 bases at V and 5 bases at J, with 15 bases in the middle. CDR3 length equals 13 residues. The germline gives CDR1 SGDLS, CDR2 YYNGEE. CDR3 residues: CASSRRVSETQYF. Written as DNA, the CDR3 is TGTGCCAGCTCTCGGAGGGTTTCGGAGACCCAGTACTTC.

The chain carries TRBV18 and TRBJ1-6, with 7 bases that match TRBD1. Germline-derived CDR1 and CDR2 are KGHSH and LQKENI. This CDR3 spans 15 amino acids. With 8 bases clipped from V and 7 bases from J, the junction kept 11 bases outside the gene matches. The DNA of the CDR3 is TGTGCCAGCCAAGAAATGACAGGGTCGAATTCACCCCTCCACTTT. This gives the protein CASQEMTGSNSPLHF. The whole variable domain, remainder taken from reference TRBV18 and TRBJ1-6, is NAGVMQNPRHLVRRRGQEARLRCSPMKGHSHVYWYRQLPEEGLKFMVYLQKENIIDESGMPKERFSAEFPKEGPSILRIQQVVRGDSAAYFCASQEMTGSNSPLHFGNGTRLTVT.

The chain carries TRBV29-1 and TRBJ1-4, with a possible D match to TRBD1 (6 bases). Germline V gene sequence: CDR1 SQVTM, CDR2 ANQGSEA. Trimming took off 7 bases at V and 0 bases at J, with 12 bases between the two ends. The CDR3 loop spans 14 amino acids. CDR3 in amino acids: CSAGDTATNEKLFF. DNA for the CDR3: TGCAGCGCCGGGGACACAGCAACTAATGAAAAACTGTTTTTT.

This clone turned up a few times. V and J are TRBV5-4 and TRBJ2-1; tentative D call: TRBD2 (5 bases). This CDR3 contains 14 residues. V was shortened by 0 bases and J by 8 bases, with 12 bases between the two germline ends. The germline CDR1 and CDR2 sequences are SGHNT and YYREEE (reference sequence). This chain's CDR3 is CASSLERRSDEQFF. CDR3 in DNA: TGTGCCAGCAGCTTGGAGCGGAGATCGGATGAGCAGTTCTTC.

The chain combines TRBV28 with TRBJ1-4, with D unclear. The CDR3 is 17 amino acids. V dropped 1 base and J dropped 8 bases, with 20 bases sitting between them. CDR1 and CDR2 from the germline V gene are MDHEN and SYDVKM. This CDR3 is CASSLSYRQPAEEKLFF. CDR3 nucleotides: TGTGCCAGCAGTTTATCCTACCGTCAACCCGCGGAAGAAAAACTGTTTTTT.

This clone was picked up a small number of times. At the DNA level, this CDR3 is encoded by other sequences in the same sample as well. This rearrangement joins TRBV9 to TRBJ2-5; perhaps TRBD2 as D (5 bases). The CDR3 extends over 13 amino acids. V was shortened by 0 bases and J by 2 bases, with 5 bases between the two germline ends. CDR1 and CDR2 (germline): SGDLS, YYNGEE. CDR3 DNA: TGTGCCAGCAGCGTAGGCGGGCAAGAGACCCAGTACTTC. As protein: CASSVGGQETQYF.

The chain has TRBV5-4 and TRBJ2-2, with D hard to call. Per germline, CDR1 SGHNT and CDR2 YYREEE (reference sequence). V shed 2 bases and J shed 7 bases, with 9 bases lying between them. The CDR3 sequence is 13 residues long. The CDR3 DNA sequence: TGTGCCAGCAGCTTCCCTGGGGACGGGGAGCTGTTTTTT. This codes for CASSFPGDGELFF.

This clone was found a few times. The genes are TRBV2 and TRBJ1-6; weak D call: TRBD1 (6 bases). The CDR3 is made up of 12 amino acids. The ends were cut back, 8 bases at V and 9 bases at J, with 11 bases in the middle. Germline assignment: CDR1 SNHLY and CDR2 FYNNEI. CDR3 bases: TGTGCCAGCGATGCAGGGGTTTCACCCCTCCACTTT. Its translation: CASDAGVSPLHF.

This clone appeared a few times. The chain is built from TRBV20-1 and TRBJ1-1; D is perhaps TRBD1 (5 bases). The CDR3 runs 11 residues. Trimming took 5 bases from V and 4 from J, leaving 8 bases between them. Germline CDR1 and CDR2: DFQATT and SNEGSKA (reference sequence). Here the CDR3 reads CSAGAATEAFF. CDR3 in DNA: TGCAGTGCTGGGGCGGCCACTGAAGCTTTCTTT.

This clone was seen only a few times. As DNA, the CDR3 is TGCGCCAGCAGCTTGACTGGCGAGACCCAGTACTTC. Its translation is CASSLTGETQYF. This chain connects TRBV5-1 to TRBJ2-5; D uncertain. CDR1 is SGHRS, CDR2 YFSETQ, per germline. This CDR3 is 12 amino acids long. V was pared by 1 base and J by 5 bases, with 6 bases between.

CDR3 sequence: CASRQGWAKNIQYF. The CDR3 DNA follows: TGTGCCAGCAGACAGGGGTGGGCCAAAAACATTCAGTACTTC. The chain links TRBV6-5 to TRBJ2-4; 7 bases match TRBD1. This CDR3 is built from 14 residues. Germline V gene sequence: CDR1 MNHEY, CDR2 SVGAGI. V lost 6 bases, J lost 1 base, and 3 bases stayed unmatched.

In this sample, this clone turned up a few times. The chain carries TRBV7-2 and TRBJ2-3; 9 nucleotides agree with TRBD2. Germline lookup yields CDR1 SGHTA and CDR2 FQGNSA. Trimming removed 6 bases from V and 7 bases from J; junction bases left unmatched: 14. This CDR3 has 16 amino acids. For the CDR3, the DNA is TGTGCCAGCAGTCCCTCGGGCCGGACTAGCGCTTATACGCAGTATTTT. Translating it yields CASSPSGRTSAYTQYF.

This chain joins TRBV15 and TRBJ2-1; 9 nucleotides match TRBD1. Germline trimming cut 4 bases from V and 3 bases from J; bases unmatched to any gene: 7. The germline CDR1 and CDR2 sequences are LNHNV and YYDKDF (reference sequence). The CDR3 loop spans 16 amino acids. The CDR3 reads CATSNHRDRDYNEQFF. DNA for the CDR3: TGTGCCACCAGCAACCACCGGGACAGGGACTACAATGAGCAGTTCTTC.